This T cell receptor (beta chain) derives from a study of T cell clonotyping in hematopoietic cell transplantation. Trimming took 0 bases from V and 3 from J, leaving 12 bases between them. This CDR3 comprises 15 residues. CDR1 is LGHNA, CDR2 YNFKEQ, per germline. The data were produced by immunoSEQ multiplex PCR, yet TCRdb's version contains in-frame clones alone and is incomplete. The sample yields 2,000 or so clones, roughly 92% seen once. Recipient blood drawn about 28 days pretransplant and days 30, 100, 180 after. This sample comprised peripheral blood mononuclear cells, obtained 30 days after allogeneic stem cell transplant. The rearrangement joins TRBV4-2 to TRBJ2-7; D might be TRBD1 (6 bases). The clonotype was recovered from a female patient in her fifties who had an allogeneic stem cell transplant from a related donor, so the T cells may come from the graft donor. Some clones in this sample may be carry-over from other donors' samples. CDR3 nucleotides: TGTGCCAGCAGCCAAGATTCACAGGGAAACTACGAGCAGTACTTC. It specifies CASSQDSQGNYEQYF.